This T cell receptor (beta chain) was retrieved from a study of T cell changes during pregnancy in multiple sclerosis. Profiled with immunoSEQ multiplex PCR; TCRdb holds only in-frame clones, not every one. This sample has 40,000 or so clones, with roughly 84% found just once. Germline CDR1 SEHNR, CDR2 FQNEAQ (reference sequence). V was clipped by 7 bases and J by 8 bases; unmatched bases: 10. CDR3 length equals 14 residues. The receptor was derived from a female donor with multiple sclerosis, enrolled in a pregnancy study. The V gene is TRBV7-9, the J gene TRBJ2-1; 8 nucleotides agree with TRBD2. The starting material was CD8+ T cells from peripheral blood mononuclear cells, obtained in the first trimester of pregnancy. The CDR3 coding sequence is TGTGCCAGCACCATCGACCTAGCGGGCCATGAGCAGTTCTTC. Its protein product is CASTIDLAGHEQFF.